The rows below give T cell receptor beta chains drawn from one sample of a study of blood T cell repertoires in COVID-19. Method: immunoSEQ multiplex PCR; TCRdb's copy keeps in-frame clones and lacks some. This sample has some 370,000 clones, with around 89% found just once. Sequenced sample: peripheral blood. All receptors come from a man aged 35-49 years with acute or convalescent COVID-19. Each CDR3 is given with its conserved first and last residue. The order of the fields is clone size, V gene, J gene, D gene, CDR3 protein, CDR3 DNA. The D gene is left open where the match is weak. Clone size, where shown, is once, few, many, or a class for clones that have expanded.

-	TRBV29-1	TRBJ2-2	TRBD1	CSVTQGAVGELFF	TGCAGCGTTACCCAGGGGGCCGTCGGGGAGCTGTTTTTT
-	TRBV7-8	TRBJ2-7	-	CASSLEGTSSYEQYF	TGTGCCAGCAGCTTAGAGGGAACTAGCTCCTACGAGCAGTACTTC
few	TRBV7-2	TRBJ2-1	-	CASMGAGDHNEQFF	TGTGCCAGCATGGGGGCGGGGGATCACAATGAGCAGTTCTTC
-	TRBV27	TRBJ1-4	-	CASSPLVSMGGTNEKLFF	TGTGCCAGCAGTCCCCTTGTTTCGATGGGGGGAACTAATGAAAAACTGTTTTTT
once	TRBV28	TRBJ1-2	-	CASSLQGYGYTF	TGTGCCAGCAGTCTACAGGGTTATGGCTACACCTTC
-	TRBV5-1	TRBJ1-1	TRBD1	CASSLEKGAGWVNTEAFF	TGCGCCAGCAGCTTGGAAAAGGGGGCAGGTTGGGTGAACACTGAAGCTTTCTTT
-	TRBV7-7	TRBJ2-3	TRBD1	CASSLGGTGSDTQYF	TGTGCTAGCAGCTTGGGCGGGACAGGATCAGATACGCAGTATTTT
-	TRBV5-6	TRBJ1-6	-	CASSLERANSPLHF	TGTGCCAGCAGCTTGGAGCGGGCTAATTCACCCCTCCACTTT
-	TRBV27	TRBJ1-5	-	CASSFGGSKPQHF	TGTGCCAGCAGTTTCGGGGGAAGTAAGCCCCAGCATTTT
-	TRBV12-3/TRBV12-4	TRBJ1-1	TRBD1	CASSWDRITEAFF	TGTGCCAGCAGCTGGGACAGAATCACTGAAGCTTTCTTT
once	TRBV9	TRBJ1-5	-	CASSVFGGNQPQHF	TGTGCCAGCAGCGTTTTCGGCGGAAATCAGCCCCAGCATTTT
-	TRBV27	TRBJ1-6	-	CASNDQGIDSPLHF	TGTGCCAGCAATGACCAGGGTATCGATTCACCCCTCCACTTT
once	TRBV7-8	TRBJ2-3	TRBD2	CASSQLAGVTDTQYF	TGTGCCAGCAGTCAACTAGCGGGGGTGACAGATACGCAGTATTTT
-	TRBV14	TRBJ2-1	TRBD2	CASSPAGTSASSEQFF	TGTGCCAGCAGCCCTGCCGGGACTAGTGCTTCAAGCGAGCAGTTCTTC
-	TRBV12-3/TRBV12-4	TRBJ2-1	TRBD2	CASSYGGDEQFF	TGTGCCAGCAGCTACGGGGGGGATGAGCAGTTCTTC
-	TRBV19	TRBJ1-5	-	CASSMVVEAQHF	TGTGCCAGTAGTATGGTTGTCGAGGCCCAGCATTTT
once	TRBV29-1	TRBJ2-6	-	CSVEEPSSGANVLTF	TGCAGCGTTGAAGAACCCAGCTCTGGGGCCAACGTCCTGACTTTC
-	TRBV29-1	TRBJ2-2	TRBD2	CSVEEASGGNTGELFF	TGCAGCGTTGAAGAGGCTAGCGGGGGGAACACCGGGGAGCTGTTTTTT
-	TRBV19	TRBJ2-1	TRBD1	CASSIGQGVEQFF	TGTGCCAGTAGTATTGGGCAGGGGGTTGAGCAGTTCTTC
-	TRBV5-1	TRBJ2-2	-	CASSSTAPGELFF	TGCGCCAGCAGCTCGACAGCCCCCGGGGAGCTGTTTTTT
few	TRBV6-1	TRBJ1-5	TRBD1	CASSELGTGARVAQHF	TGTGCCAGCAGTGAGCTAGGGACAGGGGCCCGAGTGGCCCAGCATTTT
few	TRBV7-2	TRBJ2-3	TRBD2	CASSFSGGADTQYF	TGTGCCAGCAGCTTTAGCGGGGGGGCAGATACGCAGTATTTT
-	TRBV29-1	TRBJ1-4	TRBD1	CSVGQGGEKLFF	TGCAGCGTGGGACAGGGAGGGGAAAAACTGTTTTTT
-	TRBV11-2	TRBJ1-6	TRBD1	CASSALQGARVSPLHF	TGTGCCAGCAGCGCACTACAGGGGGCCCGCGTCTCACCCCTCCACTTT
few	TRBV21-1	TRBJ1-5	-	CASSRKSRPGTGVDQPQHF	TGTGCCAGCAGCAGAAAATCACGTCCCGGGACAGGGGTCGATCAGCCCCAGCATTTT
-	TRBV5-1	TRBJ1-1	-	CASSTGRVDKTEAFF	TGCGCCAGCAGCACCGGCAGGGTGGACAAGACTGAAGCTTTCTTT
-	TRBV7-3	TRBJ2-3	-	CASSLNGRDTDTQYF	TGTGCCAGCAGCTTAAACGGCAGGGACACAGATACGCAGTATTTT
-	TRBV7-9	TRBJ2-5	-	CASSSHSLREYF	TGTGCCAGCAGCTCGCACAGCCTCAGGGAGTACTTC
-	TRBV7-7	TRBJ2-5	TRBD1	CASSLGQGGQETQYF	TGTGCTAGCAGCTTAGGACAGGGAGGTCAAGAGACCCAGTACTTC
-	TRBV5-4	TRBJ2-1	-	CASRDSWSDEQFF	TGTGCCAGCAGGGACAGTTGGTCGGATGAGCAGTTCTTC
-	TRBV25-1	TRBJ1-1	-	CATSRGWDTEAFF	TGTGCCACCTCGAGAGGGTGGGACACTGAAGCTTTCTTT
-	TRBV7-8	TRBJ2-7	TRBD1	CASSEPGQYTYEQYF	TGTGCCAGCAGCGAACCGGGACAGTATACCTACGAGCAGTACTTC
-	TRBV28	TRBJ1-5	-	CASSLGSPGGQPQHF	TGTGCCAGCAGTTTAGGCAGCCCGGGGGGTCAGCCCCAGCATTTT
-	TRBV9	TRBJ2-5	TRBD2	CASSARGVGETQYF	TGTGCCAGCAGCGCACGGGGGGTAGGAGAGACCCAGTACTTC
-	TRBV21-1	TRBJ1-3	-	CASSKVRDRGPGNTIYF	TGTGCCAGCAGCAAAGTACGGGACAGGGGGCCTGGAAACACCATATATTTT
-	TRBV10-3	TRBJ2-6	-	CAISTDSYYSGANVLTF	TGTGCCATCAGCACGGACAGCTATTACTCTGGGGCCAACGTCCTGACTTTC
-	TRBV5-1	TRBJ1-2	-	CASSFGGGDYGYTF	TGCGCCAGCAGCTTTGGCGGCGGGGACTATGGCTACACCTTC
-	TRBV2	TRBJ2-7	TRBD2	CASLLASSSYEQYF	TGTGCCAGCCTACTAGCGTCTAGCTCCTACGAGCAGTACTTC
-	TRBV10-2	TRBJ1-5	-	CASRMSGDNQPQHF	TGCGCCAGCAGAATGTCAGGGGACAATCAGCCCCAGCATTTT
-	TRBV28	TRBJ1-2	-	CASSLGGFRGYTF	TGTGCCAGCAGTTTAGGAGGATTCCGTGGCTACACCTTC
-	TRBV5-8	TRBJ1-4	TRBD1	CASSPLRGSGGFNEKLFF	TGTGCCAGCAGCCCACTCCGGGGGTCAGGGGGCTTTAATGAAAAACTGTTTTTT
-	TRBV19	TRBJ2-4	-	CASSRTDIQYF	TGTGCCAGTAGCCGAACAGACATTCAGTACTTC
-	TRBV7-9	TRBJ2-1	TRBD2	CASSFPSGYNEQFF	TGTGCCAGCAGCTTTCCTAGCGGATACAATGAGCAGTTCTTC
-	TRBV9	TRBJ1-6	TRBD1	CASSATSGGAGNSPLHF	TGTGCCAGCAGCGCCACGTCAGGGGGCGCAGGGAATTCACCCCTCCACTTT
-	TRBV28	TRBJ2-7	-	CASSQGGALADDYEQYF	TGTGCCAGCAGTCAGGGTGGGGCTCTCGCCGACGACTACGAGCAGTACTTC
-	TRBV7-2	TRBJ2-1	TRBD2	CASSLGLAGASEQFF	TGTGCCAGCAGTTTGGGACTAGCGGGGGCAAGTGAGCAGTTCTTC